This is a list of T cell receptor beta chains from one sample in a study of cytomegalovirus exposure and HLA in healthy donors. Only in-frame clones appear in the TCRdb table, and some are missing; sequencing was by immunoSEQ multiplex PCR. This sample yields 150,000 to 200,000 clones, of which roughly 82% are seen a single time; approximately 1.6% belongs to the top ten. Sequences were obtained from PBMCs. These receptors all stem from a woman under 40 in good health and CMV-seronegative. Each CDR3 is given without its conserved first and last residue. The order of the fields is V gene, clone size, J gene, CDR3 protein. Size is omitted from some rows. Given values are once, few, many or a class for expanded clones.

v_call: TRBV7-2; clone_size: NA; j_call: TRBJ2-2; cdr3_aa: ASSFLTGELF
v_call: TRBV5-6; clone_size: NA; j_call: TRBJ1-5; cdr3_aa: ASSLGAGGGNQPQH
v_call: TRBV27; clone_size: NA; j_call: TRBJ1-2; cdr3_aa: ASSFEGYYGYT
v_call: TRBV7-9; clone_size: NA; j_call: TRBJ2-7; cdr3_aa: SSSPSGYEQY
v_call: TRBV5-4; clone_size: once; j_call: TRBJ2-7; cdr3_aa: ASSQGLAGEQY
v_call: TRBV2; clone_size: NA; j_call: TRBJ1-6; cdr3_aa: ASSPGQSDPYNSPLH
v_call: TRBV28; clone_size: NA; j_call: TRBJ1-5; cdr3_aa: ASSPPQGFQPQH
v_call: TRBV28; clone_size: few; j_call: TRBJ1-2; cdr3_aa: ASTSLDSAHGYT
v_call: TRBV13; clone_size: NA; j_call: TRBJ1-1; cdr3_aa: ASSHLDRGRGTEAF
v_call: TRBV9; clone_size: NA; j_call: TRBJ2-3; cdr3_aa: ASSTSPLARIVDTQY
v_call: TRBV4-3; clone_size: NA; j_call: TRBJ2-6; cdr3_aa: ASSHGTGVSGANVLT
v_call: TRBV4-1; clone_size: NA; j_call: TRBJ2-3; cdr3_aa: ASSQVEQGSDTQY
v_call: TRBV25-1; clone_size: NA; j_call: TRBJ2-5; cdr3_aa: ASSESIAGVQTQY
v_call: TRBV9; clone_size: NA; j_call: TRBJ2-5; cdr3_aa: ASSEGTGSQTQY
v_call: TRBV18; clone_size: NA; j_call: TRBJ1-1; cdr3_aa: ASSPTGGGGLTEAF
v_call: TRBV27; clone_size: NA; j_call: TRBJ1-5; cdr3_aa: ASSYRGSNQPQH
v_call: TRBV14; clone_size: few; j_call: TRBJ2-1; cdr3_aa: ASSQVGTSPSF
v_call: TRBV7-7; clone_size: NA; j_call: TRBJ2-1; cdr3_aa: ASSLDSYNEQF
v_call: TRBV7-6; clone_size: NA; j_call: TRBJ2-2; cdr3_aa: ASSLQGVGNTGELF
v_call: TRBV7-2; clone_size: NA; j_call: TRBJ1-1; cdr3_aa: ASSSQGGTEAF
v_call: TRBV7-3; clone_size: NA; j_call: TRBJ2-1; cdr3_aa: ASSSRPGQEGHNEQF
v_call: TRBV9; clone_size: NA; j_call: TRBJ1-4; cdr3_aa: ASSERTGNEKLF
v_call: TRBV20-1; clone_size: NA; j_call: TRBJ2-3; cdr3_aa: SAEHSDTQY
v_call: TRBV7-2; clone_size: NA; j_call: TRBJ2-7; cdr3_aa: ASSLYRGDHEQY
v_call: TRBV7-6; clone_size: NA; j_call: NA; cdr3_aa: ASSPPRDRFFLYEQY
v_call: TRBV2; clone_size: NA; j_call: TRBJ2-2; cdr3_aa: ASSVGQGNTGELF
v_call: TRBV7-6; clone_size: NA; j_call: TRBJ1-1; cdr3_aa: ASSFFLPGQGPTEAF
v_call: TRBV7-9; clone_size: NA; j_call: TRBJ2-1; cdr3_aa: ASSLTSGVQF
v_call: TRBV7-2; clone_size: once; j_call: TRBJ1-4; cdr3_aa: ASSLEGGSEKLF
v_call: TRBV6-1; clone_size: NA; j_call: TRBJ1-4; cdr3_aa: ASSETGTATNEKLF
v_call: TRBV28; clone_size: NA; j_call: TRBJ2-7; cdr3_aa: ASSFETATYEQY
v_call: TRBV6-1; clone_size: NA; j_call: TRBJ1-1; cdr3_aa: ASEASMNTEAF